The 2 T cell receptor beta chains below come from one sample, sequenced in a study of Tregs in tolerant kidney transplant recipients. Clones were read by immunoSEQ multiplex PCR, and TCRdb kept only the in-frame ones, dropping some. The table gives over 25,000 clones; the top ten clones make up approximately 6.9% of it. The specimen comprised CD8+ T cells from blood, sampled before the transplant. All receptors come from a human donor who received a combined kidney and bone marrow transplant.

On this clone itself: The read gets to within 3 residues of the CDR3 end, and the germline J gene fills in the rest. The chain has TRBV7-8 and TRBJ2-2, with D possibly being TRBD1 (6 bases). V was cut by 2 bases and J by 5 bases, with 12 bases left in between. This CDR3 comprises 15 residues. Germline V gene lookup returns CDR1 SGHVS and CDR2 FQNEAQ. CDR3 region: CASSLSTGLTGELFF. The sequenced CDR3 bases are TGTGCCAGCAGCTTAAGCACAGGGTTAACCGGGGAG.

A note on this clone: The read terminates 3 residues ahead of where the CDR3 ends, so the germline J gene completes it. The rearrangement joins TRBV10-2 to TRBJ2-7; TRBD2 matches at 12 bases. Trimming removed 0 bases from V and 5 bases from J; junction bases left unmatched: 5. The CDR3 has 16 amino acids. Germline V gene sequence: CDR1 WSHSY, CDR2 SAAADI. CDR3 residues: CASSESILAGGNEQYF. The CDR3 bases that were read are TGCGCCAGCAGTGAGTCGATACTAGCGGGAGGTAACGAG.